Listed below are T cell receptor beta chains from one sample, sequenced in a study of blood T cells in healthy people across ages. TCRdb processed the 5' RACE reads anew with MiXCR; each CDR3 protein has one entry. The sample records 1.5 million to 2 million distinct CDR3 sequences, 28% being singletons. The specimen sequenced was blood. The source is a woman aged 25 to 45 in good health. Each CDR3 is given with its conserved first and last residue. The order of the fields is clone size, J gene, V gene, D gene, CDR3 DNA, CDR3 protein. D genes are given only for firm matches. Only part of the rows carry a size: once, few, many, or a class if the clone is expanded.

clone size: few; J gene: TRBJ1-4; V gene: TRBV7-9; D gene: TRBD1; CDR3 DNA: TGTGCCAGCAGCTTATTGGGACAGGGCGCAACTAATGAAAAACTGTTTTTT; CDR3 protein: CASSLLGQGATNEKLFF
clone size: .; J gene: TRBJ2-5; V gene: TRBV3-1; D gene: .; CDR3 DNA: TGTGCCAGCAGCCACACAGGTTTTCAAGAGACCCAGTACTTC; CDR3 protein: CASSHTGFQETQYF
clone size: .; J gene: TRBJ2-1; V gene: TRBV14; D gene: .; CDR3 DNA: TGTGCTAGCAGCCAAGAGCCTTCCGTGGATGAGCAGTTCTTC; CDR3 protein: CASSQEPSVDEQFF
clone size: many; J gene: TRBJ2-5; V gene: TRBV6-5; D gene: .; CDR3 DNA: TGTGCCAGCAGCCCCTCGCAGGGGCGAGAGACCCAGTACTTC; CDR3 protein: CASSPSQGRETQYF
clone size: few; J gene: TRBJ2-2; V gene: TRBV20-1; D gene: .; CDR3 DNA: TGCAGTGCAGGCGGGGCAGGGAACACCGGGGAGCTGTTTTTT; CDR3 protein: CSAGGAGNTGELFF
clone size: .; J gene: TRBJ2-3; V gene: TRBV20-1; D gene: TRBD2; CDR3 DNA: TGCAGTGCTAGCGGCCAGGGGCGGGAGGTGGGCACGCAGTATTTT; CDR3 protein: CSASGQGREVGTQYF
clone size: .; J gene: TRBJ2-3; V gene: TRBV25-1; D gene: TRBD1; CDR3 DNA: TGCGCCGGCAGTGAACGGACAGGGTCGGCAGATACGCAGTATTTT; CDR3 protein: CAGSERTGSADTQYF
clone size: few; J gene: TRBJ2-5; V gene: TRBV24-1; D gene: TRBD2; CDR3 DNA: TGTGCCACCAGTGACAGACTAGCGGGGCGACAAGAGACCCAGTACTTC; CDR3 protein: CATSDRLAGRQETQYF
clone size: .; J gene: TRBJ2-7; V gene: TRBV9; D gene: .; CDR3 DNA: TGTGCCAGCACGCGGCCCTCCCTATACGAGCAGTACTTC; CDR3 protein: CASTRPSLYEQYF
clone size: .; J gene: TRBJ1-5; V gene: TRBV20-1; D gene: .; CDR3 DNA: TGCAGTGCTAACCCCAGGACAGATGGCAATCAGCCCCAGCATTTT; CDR3 protein: CSANPRTDGNQPQHF
clone size: .; J gene: TRBJ2-3; V gene: TRBV2; D gene: .; CDR3 DNA: TGTGCCAGCAGTGAACAGGGTCAGGCAGATACGCAGTATTTT; CDR3 protein: CASSEQGQADTQYF
clone size: many; J gene: TRBJ2-5; V gene: TRBV7-2; D gene: TRBD2; CDR3 DNA: TGTGCCAGCAGTGGCTTGGGAGGGGAGACCCAGTACTTC; CDR3 protein: CASSGLGGETQYF
clone size: .; J gene: TRBJ2-5; V gene: TRBV19; D gene: .; CDR3 DNA: TGTGCCAGTAGTAAGCGGGCTCAAGAGACCCAGTACTTC; CDR3 protein: CASSKRAQETQYF
clone size: few; J gene: TRBJ2-1; V gene: TRBV29-1; D gene: .; CDR3 DNA: TGCAGCGTTGAAGATCTTGGACGGTCCTACAATGAGCAGTTCTTC; CDR3 protein: CSVEDLGRSYNEQFF
clone size: .; J gene: TRBJ2-7; V gene: TRBV29-1; D gene: .; CDR3 DNA: TGCGGCGTCAAAGGGACCACAACGGGACCGTACTACGAGCAGTACTTC; CDR3 protein: CGVKGTTTGPYYEQYF
clone size: .; J gene: TRBJ1-6; V gene: TRBV27; D gene: .; CDR3 DNA: TGTGCCAGTAGTTACCGGGCTGATTCACCCCTCCACTTT; CDR3 protein: CASSYRADSPLHF
clone size: .; J gene: TRBJ2-3; V gene: TRBV15; D gene: .; CDR3 DNA: TGTGCCACCAGCAGACCTCGTAGCACAGATACGCAGTATTTT; CDR3 protein: CATSRPRSTDTQYF
clone size: .; J gene: TRBJ1-1; V gene: TRBV28; D gene: TRBD1; CDR3 DNA: TGTGCCAGCAGTCGTGGGGGAGGGGGCCGAGGCACTGAAGCTTTCTTT; CDR3 protein: CASSRGGGGRGTEAFF
clone size: .; J gene: TRBJ1-4; V gene: TRBV7-2; D gene: .; CDR3 DNA: TGTGCCAGCAGTTTAGTGGTTCAGGAAGGGGAAAAACTGTTTTTT; CDR3 protein: CASSLVVQEGEKLFF
clone size: few; J gene: TRBJ2-7; V gene: TRBV20-1; D gene: TRBD1; CDR3 DNA: TGCAGTGCTAGATACAGGGGGCGAGAGCAGTACTTC; CDR3 protein: CSARYRGREQYF
clone size: many; J gene: TRBJ1-6; V gene: TRBV3-1; D gene: .; CDR3 DNA: TGTGCCAGCAGCCCGTCCGGGACGCCCCTCCACTTT; CDR3 protein: CASSPSGTPLHF
clone size: few; J gene: TRBJ1-5; V gene: TRBV20-1; D gene: TRBD1; CDR3 DNA: TGCAGTGCCTCTTGGAAGGGGGCAGGTCAGCCCCAGCATTTT; CDR3 protein: CSASWKGAGQPQHF
clone size: few; J gene: TRBJ1-2; V gene: TRBV10-3; D gene: TRBD1; CDR3 DNA: TGTGCCATCAGGGGGGGACAGGGGGCGCGTGATGGCTACACCTTC; CDR3 protein: CAIRGGQGARDGYTF
clone size: .; J gene: TRBJ2-2; V gene: TRBV4-3; D gene: TRBD2; CDR3 DNA: TGCGCCAGCAGCCAAGATTTACCAGCGGGAGGGGTCACCGGGGAGCGGTTTTTT; CDR3 protein: CASSQDLPAGGVTGERFF
clone size: few; J gene: TRBJ1-1; V gene: TRBV20-1; D gene: .; CDR3 DNA: TGCAGTGCTAGAGTCTTTACCGGGACCACTGAAGCTTTCTTT; CDR3 protein: CSARVFTGTTEAFF
clone size: few; J gene: TRBJ2-7; V gene: TRBV5-5; D gene: TRBD1; CDR3 DNA: TGTGCCAGCAGCTCCGCCCCGGGACAGGGGACCTACGAGCAGTACTTC; CDR3 protein: CASSSAPGQGTYEQYF
clone size: few; J gene: TRBJ1-1; V gene: TRBV12-3/TRBV12-4; D gene: TRBD1; CDR3 DNA: TGTGCCAGCAGCCCCTCAGGGAGGGGGCGCTTGGTCACTGAAGCTTTCTTT; CDR3 protein: CASSPSGRGRLVTEAFF
clone size: .; J gene: TRBJ2-3; V gene: TRBV20-1; D gene: TRBD2; CDR3 DNA: TGCAGTGCTGCCCCCATAGCGGGAGCTAGCACAGATACGCAGTATTTT; CDR3 protein: CSAAPIAGASTDTQYF
clone size: .; J gene: TRBJ2-7; V gene: TRBV6-2/TRBV6-3; D gene: TRBD1; CDR3 DNA: TGTGCCAGCAGTTACTCGGACAGGGCGGGCTACGAGCAGTACTTC; CDR3 protein: CASSYSDRAGYEQYF
clone size: many; J gene: TRBJ2-1; V gene: TRBV5-1; D gene: .; CDR3 DNA: TGCGCCAGCAGCTTCTCCCGAGGGGGGGCCAATGAGCAGTTCTTC; CDR3 protein: CASSFSRGGANEQFF
clone size: .; J gene: TRBJ2-1; V gene: TRBV12-3/TRBV12-4; D gene: .; CDR3 DNA: TGTGCCAGCAATTCAGACACGGATGAGCAGTTCTTC; CDR3 protein: CASNSDTDEQFF
clone size: few; J gene: TRBJ2-5; V gene: TRBV6-2/TRBV6-3; D gene: TRBD1; CDR3 DNA: TGTGCCAGCAGCTGGAAGACAGGGGGCGGCGAGACCCAGTACTTC; CDR3 protein: CASSWKTGGGETQYF
clone size: few; J gene: TRBJ2-1; V gene: TRBV5-1; D gene: TRBD1; CDR3 DNA: TGCGCCAGCAGCTTCGGGACAGGGGAGATCAATGAGCAGTTCTTC; CDR3 protein: CASSFGTGEINEQFF
clone size: many; J gene: TRBJ2-7; V gene: TRBV7-2; D gene: TRBD2; CDR3 DNA: TGTGCCAGCAGCTTTTGGGGCGGGACTAGCGGGAGCGAGCAGTACTTC; CDR3 protein: CASSFWGGTSGSEQYF
clone size: few; J gene: TRBJ1-5; V gene: TRBV24-1; D gene: .; CDR3 DNA: TGTGCCACCAGTGATCCGGCCACTCCCCAGCATTTT; CDR3 protein: CATSDPATPQHF
clone size: .; J gene: TRBJ2-2; V gene: TRBV12-5; D gene: .; CDR3 DNA: TGTGCTAGTGCTGGGGATTGGGCCGGGGAGCTGTTTTTT; CDR3 protein: CASAGDWAGELFF
clone size: few; J gene: TRBJ2-7; V gene: TRBV27; D gene: .; CDR3 DNA: TGTGCCAGCAGTTTAAACAGAGTTACCTACGAGCAGTACTTC; CDR3 protein: CASSLNRVTYEQYF
clone size: .; J gene: TRBJ2-7; V gene: TRBV5-1; D gene: TRBD1; CDR3 DNA: TGCGCCAGCAGCTTGGGGATCGCAACAGGGGGTAAGGACGAGCAGTACTTC; CDR3 protein: CASSLGIATGGKDEQYF
clone size: .; J gene: TRBJ2-4; V gene: TRBV29-1; D gene: .; CDR3 DNA: TGCAGCGTCGCAGGGGTGGGGGAGCAGTACTTC; CDR3 protein: CSVAGVGEQYF
clone size: .; J gene: TRBJ1-2; V gene: TRBV12-3/TRBV12-4; D gene: TRBD1; CDR3 DNA: TGTGCCAGCAGTTTAAAGGGGGCTGGGGATGGCTACACCTTC; CDR3 protein: CASSLKGAGDGYTF
clone size: .; J gene: TRBJ2-1; V gene: TRBV7-2; D gene: .; CDR3 DNA: TGTGCCAGCAGCTCTTACGGCAATGAGCAGTTCTTC; CDR3 protein: CASSSYGNEQFF
clone size: many; J gene: TRBJ2-5; V gene: TRBV6-5; D gene: TRBD2; CDR3 DNA: TGTGCCAGCACCGAATCGGGCGGGGGGTTCGAAGAGACCCAGTACTTC; CDR3 protein: CASTESGGGFEETQYF
clone size: .; J gene: TRBJ2-4; V gene: TRBV6-5; D gene: .; CDR3 DNA: TGTGCCAGCAGTTACTTGGCAGGGATGGGACGCATTCAGTACTTC; CDR3 protein: CASSYLAGMGRIQYF
clone size: .; J gene: TRBJ1-5; V gene: TRBV5-7; D gene: .; CDR3 DNA: TGTGCCAGCAGTGGACCGGGACTCCTGAGCAATCAGCCCCAGCATTTT; CDR3 protein: CASSGPGLLSNQPQHF
clone size: many; J gene: TRBJ2-7; V gene: TRBV5-1; D gene: TRBD2; CDR3 DNA: TGTGCCAGCAGTTTAGCGGGGGGCGAGCAGTACTTC; CDR3 protein: CASSLAGGEQYF
clone size: few; J gene: TRBJ1-6; V gene: TRBV6-6; D gene: TRBD1; CDR3 DNA: TGTGCCAGCAGTTACTCAGACAGGGAGTACTCACCCCTCCACTTT; CDR3 protein: CASSYSDREYSPLHF
clone size: few; J gene: TRBJ1-1; V gene: TRBV5-1; D gene: TRBD1; CDR3 DNA: TGCGCCAGCAGATTGACAGGGCTGAGGAAGAGTACTGAAGCTTTCTTT; CDR3 protein: CASRLTGLRKSTEAFF
clone size: .; J gene: TRBJ1-1; V gene: TRBV7-2; D gene: .; CDR3 DNA: TGTGCCAGCAGCTACGACTCCGGAGGGACTGAAGCTTTCTTT; CDR3 protein: CASSYDSGGTEAFF
clone size: many; J gene: TRBJ2-3; V gene: TRBV9; D gene: TRBD2; CDR3 DNA: TGTGCCAGCAGCGTTAGCGGGAGTATAACAGATACGCAGTATTTT; CDR3 protein: CASSVSGSITDTQYF
clone size: few; J gene: TRBJ2-1; V gene: TRBV2; D gene: .; CDR3 DNA: TGTGCCAGCAGTGCGTTTACTATCCTAGGGAATGAGCAGTTCTTC; CDR3 protein: CASSAFTILGNEQFF
clone size: .; J gene: TRBJ1-2; V gene: TRBV28; D gene: .; CDR3 DNA: TGTGCCAGCAGTTTAGTGGAAGAAAACTATGGCTACACCTTC; CDR3 protein: CASSLVEENYGYTF
clone size: few; J gene: TRBJ1-1; V gene: TRBV9; D gene: .; CDR3 DNA: TGTGCCAGCAGCGAAAGGGACTTACGGGCTGAAGCTTTCTTT; CDR3 protein: CASSERDLRAEAFF
clone size: .; J gene: TRBJ2-1; V gene: TRBV2; D gene: TRBD2; CDR3 DNA: TGTGCCAGCGAGGAACTAGCGGGAGTATACAATGAGCAGTTCTTC; CDR3 protein: CASEELAGVYNEQFF
clone size: many; J gene: TRBJ2-7; V gene: TRBV6-5; D gene: .; CDR3 DNA: TGTGCCAGCGGAACACAATTCTCTTTGGAGCAGTACTTC; CDR3 protein: CASGTQFSLEQYF
clone size: few; J gene: TRBJ2-5; V gene: TRBV5-1; D gene: .; CDR3 DNA: TGCGCCAGCAGCTTGGAAGTGAGGGGAGGGACCCAGTACTTC; CDR3 protein: CASSLEVRGGTQYF
clone size: .; J gene: TRBJ1-2; V gene: TRBV5-6; D gene: TRBD1; CDR3 DNA: TGTGCCAGCAGCTTGACGGCTGGAGGGGGCGGAAGTAGAGGCTACACCTTC; CDR3 protein: CASSLTAGGGGSRGYTF
clone size: .; J gene: TRBJ2-7; V gene: TRBV7-2; D gene: TRBD2; CDR3 DNA: TGTGCCAGCAGGATGAGGACTAGCGGCTGCTACGAGCAGTACTTC; CDR3 protein: CASRMRTSGCYEQYF
clone size: few; J gene: TRBJ1-2; V gene: TRBV29-1; D gene: .; CDR3 DNA: TGCAGCGTTGAGAGGGGTTCCTTTGGTGGAGATGGCTACACCTTC; CDR3 protein: CSVERGSFGGDGYTF
clone size: few; J gene: TRBJ2-7; V gene: TRBV15; D gene: .; CDR3 DNA: TGTGCCACCAGCAGAGATAGACGGGGGTCCTACGAGCAGTACTTC; CDR3 protein: CATSRDRRGSYEQYF
clone size: .; J gene: TRBJ1-2; V gene: TRBV10-3; D gene: .; CDR3 DNA: TGTGCCATCAGTGAGGGTAAGGACCGACGAAACAACTATGGCTACACCTTC; CDR3 protein: CAISEGKDRRNNYGYTF